The 2 T cell receptor beta chains below all came from one sample that was sequenced in a study of vaccination effects on CD4 cells after COVID-19. Method: immunoSEQ multiplex PCR; TCRdb's copy keeps in-frame clones and lacks some. Found here are nearly 45,000 clones, approximately 70% of them singletons; the top ten hold under 35%. Their antigens remain unidentified. Antigen-specific CD4+ T cell clonotypes were called by their expansion after viral peptide-pool culture in ViraFEST. Isolating CD4+ T cells followed more than eight days of culture. PCR showed that the person got SARS-CoV-2 infection at some point between March and December 2020. Specimen: CD4+ T cells from PBMCs cultured with a peptide pool, collected before COVID-19 vaccination. Source of these receptors: a human donor who had a prior SARS-CoV-2 infection.

CDR3 sequence reads: CASSGRGLNTEAFF. As DNA, the CDR3 is TGTGCCAGCAGTGGGAGGGGGCTGAACACTGAAGCTTTCTTT. The chain couples TRBV2 to TRBJ1-1, with TRBD1 matching over 7 bases. After removal of 4 bases from V and 0 bases from J, the junction contained 2 bases not matched to a gene. Germline V lookup: CDR1 SNHLY, CDR2 FYNNEI. The CDR3 contains 14 residues.

The V gene is TRBV19, the J gene TRBJ2-1, with TRBD1 matching over 9 bases. Trimming removed 5 bases from V and 7 bases from J; junction bases left unmatched: 6. The CDR3 consists of 14 residues. Germline V lookup: CDR1 LNHDA, CDR2 SQIVND (reference sequence). The CDR3 region is CASSPGQGRNEQFF. CDR3 sequence (DNA): TGTGCCAGTAGTCCGGGACAGGGACGGAATGAGCAGTTCTTC.